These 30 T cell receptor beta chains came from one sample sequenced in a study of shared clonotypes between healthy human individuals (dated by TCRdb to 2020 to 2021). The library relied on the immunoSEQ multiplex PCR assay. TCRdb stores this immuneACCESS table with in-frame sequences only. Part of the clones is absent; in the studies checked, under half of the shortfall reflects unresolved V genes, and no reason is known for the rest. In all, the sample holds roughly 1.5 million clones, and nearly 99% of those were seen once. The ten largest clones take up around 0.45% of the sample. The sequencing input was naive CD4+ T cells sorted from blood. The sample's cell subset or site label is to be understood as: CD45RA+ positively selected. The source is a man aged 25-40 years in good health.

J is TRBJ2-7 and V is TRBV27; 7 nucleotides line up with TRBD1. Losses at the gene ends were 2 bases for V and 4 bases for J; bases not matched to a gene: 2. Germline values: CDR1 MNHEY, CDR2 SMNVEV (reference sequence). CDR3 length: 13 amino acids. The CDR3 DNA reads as TGTGCCAGCAGTTTAAACAGGGGTTACGAGCAGTACTTC. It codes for CASSLNRGYEQYF.

The CDR3 region is CASSYRGTSGAYTQYF. DNA of the CDR3: TGTGCCAGCAGTTATCGGGGGACTAGCGGGGCCTATACGCAGTATTTT. This chain joins TRBV6-5 and TRBJ2-3, with TRBD2 matching over 13 bases. The CDR3 extends over 16 amino acids. Germline loops: CDR1 MNHEY, CDR2 SVGAGI. V lost 3 bases and J lost 7; bases outside the gene matches: 7.

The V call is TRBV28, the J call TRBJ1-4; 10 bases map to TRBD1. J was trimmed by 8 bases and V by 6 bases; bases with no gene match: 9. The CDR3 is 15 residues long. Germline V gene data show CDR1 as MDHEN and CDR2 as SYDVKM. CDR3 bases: TGTGCCAGCAGATCCGCCGGGACAGGGGAAGAAAAACTGTTTTTT. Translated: CASRSAGTGEEKLFF.

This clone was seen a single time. The CDR3 bases are TGTGCCAGCAGTGGGCTACTAGCGGGAAGCTACAATGAGCAGTTCTTC. Translated: CASSGLLAGSYNEQFF. The chain is built from TRBV6-1 and TRBJ2-1, with TRBD2 matching over 10 bases. This CDR3 contains 16 residues. J lost 3 bases, V lost 4 bases, and 6 bases had no gene match. The germline V gene encodes CDR1 MNHNS and CDR2 SASEGT.

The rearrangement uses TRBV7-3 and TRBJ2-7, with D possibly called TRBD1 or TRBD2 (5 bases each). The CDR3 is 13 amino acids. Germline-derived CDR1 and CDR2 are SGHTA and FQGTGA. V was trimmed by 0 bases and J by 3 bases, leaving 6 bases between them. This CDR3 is CASSLTGDYEQYF. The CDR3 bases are TGTGCCAGCAGCTTAACGGGGGACTACGAGCAGTACTTC.

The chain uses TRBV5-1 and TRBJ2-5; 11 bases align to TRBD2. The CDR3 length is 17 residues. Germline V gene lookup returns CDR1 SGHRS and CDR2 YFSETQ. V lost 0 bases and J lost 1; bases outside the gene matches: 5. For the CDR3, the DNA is TGCGCCAGCAGCTTGGGAGGGACTAGCGGTCTCCAAGAGACCCAGTACTTC. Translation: CASSLGGTSGLQETQYF.

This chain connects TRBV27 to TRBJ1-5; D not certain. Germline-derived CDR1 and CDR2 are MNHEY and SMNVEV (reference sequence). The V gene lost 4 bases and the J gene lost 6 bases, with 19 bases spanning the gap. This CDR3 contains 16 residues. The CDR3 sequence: CASSSWSGAGIQPQHF. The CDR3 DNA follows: TGTGCCAGCAGTTCGTGGTCAGGTGCAGGTATTCAGCCCCAGCATTTT.

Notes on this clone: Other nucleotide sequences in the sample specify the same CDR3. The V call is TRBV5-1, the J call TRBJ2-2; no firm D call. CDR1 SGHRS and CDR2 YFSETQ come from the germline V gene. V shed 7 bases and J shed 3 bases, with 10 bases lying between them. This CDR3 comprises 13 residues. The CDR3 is CASSPQDTGELFF. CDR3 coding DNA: TGCGCCAGCTCACCTCAAGACACCGGGGAGCTGTTTTTT.

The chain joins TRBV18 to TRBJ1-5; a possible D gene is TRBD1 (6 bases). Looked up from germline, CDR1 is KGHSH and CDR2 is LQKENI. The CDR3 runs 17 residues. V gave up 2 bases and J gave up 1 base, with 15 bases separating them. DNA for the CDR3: TGTGCCAGCTCACCAGGCCAGGGGCTCTCGAGCAATCAGCCCCAGCATTTT. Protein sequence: CASSPGQGLSSNQPQHF.

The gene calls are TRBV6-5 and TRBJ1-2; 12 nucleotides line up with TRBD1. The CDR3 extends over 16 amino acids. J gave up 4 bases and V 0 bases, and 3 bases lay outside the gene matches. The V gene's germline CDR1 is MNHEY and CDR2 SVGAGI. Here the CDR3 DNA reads TGTGCCAGCAGTTACTCGGGGACAGGGGGCAGCTATGGCTACACCTTC. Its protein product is CASSYSGTGGSYGYTF.

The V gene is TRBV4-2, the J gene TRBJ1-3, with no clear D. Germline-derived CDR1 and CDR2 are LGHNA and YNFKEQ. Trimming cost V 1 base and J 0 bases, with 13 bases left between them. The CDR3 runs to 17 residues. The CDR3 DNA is TGTGCCAGCAGCCAAGGGCGCCTGGGAAACTCTGGAAACACCATATATTTT. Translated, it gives CASSQGRLGNSGNTIYF.

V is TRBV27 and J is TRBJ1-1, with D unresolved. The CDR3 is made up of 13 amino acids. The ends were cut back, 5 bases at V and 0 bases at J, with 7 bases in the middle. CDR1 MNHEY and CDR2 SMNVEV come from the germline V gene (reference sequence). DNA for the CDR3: TGTGCCAGCAGTCCAGCCATGAACACTGAAGCTTTCTTT. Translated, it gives CASSPAMNTEAFF.

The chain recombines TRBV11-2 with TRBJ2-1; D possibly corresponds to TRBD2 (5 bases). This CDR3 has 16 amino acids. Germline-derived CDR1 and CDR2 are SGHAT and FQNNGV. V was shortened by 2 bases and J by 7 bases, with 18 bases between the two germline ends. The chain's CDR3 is CASSLLWGDGINEQFF. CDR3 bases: TGTGCCAGCAGCTTACTTTGGGGAGACGGGATTAATGAGCAGTTCTTC.

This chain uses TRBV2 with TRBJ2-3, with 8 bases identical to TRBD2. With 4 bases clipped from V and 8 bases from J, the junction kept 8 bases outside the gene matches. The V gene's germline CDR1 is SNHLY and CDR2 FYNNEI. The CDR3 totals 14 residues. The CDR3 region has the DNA TGTGCCAGCAGTGTTGACGGGGGGGACCCTACGCAGTATTTT. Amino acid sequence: CASSVDGGDPTQYF.

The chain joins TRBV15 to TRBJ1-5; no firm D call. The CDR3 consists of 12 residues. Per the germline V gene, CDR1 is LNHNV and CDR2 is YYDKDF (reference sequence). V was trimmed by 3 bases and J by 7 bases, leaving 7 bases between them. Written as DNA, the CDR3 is TGTGCCACCAGCAGCCTCCTCCAGCCCCAGCATTTT. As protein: CATSSLLQPQHF.

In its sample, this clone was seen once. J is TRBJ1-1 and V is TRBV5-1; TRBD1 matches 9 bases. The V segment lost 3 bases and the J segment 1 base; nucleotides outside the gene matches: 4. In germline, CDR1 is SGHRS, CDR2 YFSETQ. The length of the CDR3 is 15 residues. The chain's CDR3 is CASSSGTGPNTEAFF. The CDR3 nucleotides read TGCGCCAGCAGCTCTGGGACAGGGCCGAACACTGAAGCTTTCTTT.

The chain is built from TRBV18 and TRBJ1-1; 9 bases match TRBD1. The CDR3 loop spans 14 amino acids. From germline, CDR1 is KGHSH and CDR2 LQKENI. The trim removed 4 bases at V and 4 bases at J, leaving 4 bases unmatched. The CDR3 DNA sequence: TGTGCCAGCTCACTAGGGACAGGGACCACTGAAGCTTTCTTT. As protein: CASSLGTGTTEAFF.

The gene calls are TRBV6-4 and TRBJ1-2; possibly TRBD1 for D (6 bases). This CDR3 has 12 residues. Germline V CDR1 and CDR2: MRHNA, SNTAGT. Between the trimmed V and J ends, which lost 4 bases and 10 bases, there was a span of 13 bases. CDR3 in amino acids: CASSAGGGLYTF. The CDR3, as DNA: TGTGCCAGCAGTGCCGGTGGGGGGCTCTACACCTTC.

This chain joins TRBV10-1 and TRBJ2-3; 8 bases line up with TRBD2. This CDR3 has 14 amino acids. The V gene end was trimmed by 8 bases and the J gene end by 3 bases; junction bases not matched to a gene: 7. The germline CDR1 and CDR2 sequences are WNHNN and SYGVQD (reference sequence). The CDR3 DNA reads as TGCGCCAGCCCGCCAGCGGGAGCTACAGATACGCAGTATTTT. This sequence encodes CASPPAGATDTQYF.

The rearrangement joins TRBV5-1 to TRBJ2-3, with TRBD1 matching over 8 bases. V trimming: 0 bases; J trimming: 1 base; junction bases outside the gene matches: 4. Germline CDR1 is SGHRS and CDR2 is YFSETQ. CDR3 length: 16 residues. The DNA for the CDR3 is TGCGCCAGCAGCTTGGGACCGGGACAGGGCACAGATACGCAGTATTTT. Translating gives CASSLGPGQGTDTQYF.

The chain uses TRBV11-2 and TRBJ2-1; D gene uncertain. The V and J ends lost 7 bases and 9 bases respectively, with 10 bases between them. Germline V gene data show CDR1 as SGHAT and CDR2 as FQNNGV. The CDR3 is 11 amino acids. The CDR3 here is CASTPGSEQFF. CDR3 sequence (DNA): TGTGCCAGCACCCCCGGGTCTGAGCAGTTCTTC.

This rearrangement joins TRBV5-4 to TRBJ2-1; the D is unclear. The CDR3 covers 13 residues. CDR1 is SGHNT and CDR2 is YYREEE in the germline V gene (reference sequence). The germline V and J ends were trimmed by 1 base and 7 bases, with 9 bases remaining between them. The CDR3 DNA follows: TGTGCCAGCAGCTTGCAAGTTTCGAATGAGCAGTTCTTC. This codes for CASSLQVSNEQFF.

CDR3 sequence: CASSGDSYEAFF. The CDR3 region has the DNA TGTGCCAGCAGCGGGGACAGCTATGAAGCTTTCTTT. V is TRBV5-6 and J is TRBJ1-1; 7 nucleotides match TRBD1. With 4 bases clipped from V and 7 bases from J, the junction kept 4 bases outside the gene matches. The CDR3 is made up of 12 amino acids. Germline-derived CDR1 and CDR2 are SGHDT and YYEEEE.

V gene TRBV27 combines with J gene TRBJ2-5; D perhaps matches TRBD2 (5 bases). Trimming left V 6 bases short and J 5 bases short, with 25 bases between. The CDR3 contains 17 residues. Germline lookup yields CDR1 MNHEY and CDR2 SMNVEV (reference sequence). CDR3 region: CASRGRSTHKDGETQYF. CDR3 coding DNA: TGTGCCAGCAGGGGGAGAAGTACCCATAAGGACGGGGAGACCCAGTACTTC.

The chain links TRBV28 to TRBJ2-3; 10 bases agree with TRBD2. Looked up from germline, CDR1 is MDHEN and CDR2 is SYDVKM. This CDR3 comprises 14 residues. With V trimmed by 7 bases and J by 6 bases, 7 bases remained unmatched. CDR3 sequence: CASTPGLASDTQYF. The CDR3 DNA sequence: TGTGCCAGCACTCCGGGACTAGCGTCGGATACGCAGTATTTT.

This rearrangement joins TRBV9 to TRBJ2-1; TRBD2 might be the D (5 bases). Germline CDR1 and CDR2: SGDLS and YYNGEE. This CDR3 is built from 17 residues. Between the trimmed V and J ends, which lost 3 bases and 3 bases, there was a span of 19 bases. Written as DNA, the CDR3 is TGTGCCAGCAGCGCGCTTTCGGTAGCGAACCTCTACAATGAGCAGTTCTTC. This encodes CASSALSVANLYNEQFF.

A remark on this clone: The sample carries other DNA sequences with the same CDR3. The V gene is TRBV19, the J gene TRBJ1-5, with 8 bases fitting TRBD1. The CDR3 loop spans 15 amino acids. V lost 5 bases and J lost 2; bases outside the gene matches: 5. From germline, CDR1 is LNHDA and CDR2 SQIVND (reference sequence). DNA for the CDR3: TGTGCCAGTAGTCCAGGACAGGGCGGCAATCAGCCCCAGCATTTT. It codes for CASSPGQGGNQPQHF.

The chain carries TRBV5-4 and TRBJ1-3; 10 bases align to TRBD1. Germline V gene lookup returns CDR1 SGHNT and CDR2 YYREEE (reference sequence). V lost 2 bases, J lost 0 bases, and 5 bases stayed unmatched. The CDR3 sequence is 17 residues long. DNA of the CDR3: TGTGCCAGCAGCTTAGGGGACAGGGGTTACTCTGGAAACACCATATATTTT. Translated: CASSLGDRGYSGNTIYF.

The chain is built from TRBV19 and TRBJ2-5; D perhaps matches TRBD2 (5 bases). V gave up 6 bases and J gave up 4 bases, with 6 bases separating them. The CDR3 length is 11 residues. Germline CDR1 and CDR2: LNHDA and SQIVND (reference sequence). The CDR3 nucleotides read TGTGCCAGTAGGAGCGGAGAGACCCAGTACTTC. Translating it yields CASRSGETQYF.

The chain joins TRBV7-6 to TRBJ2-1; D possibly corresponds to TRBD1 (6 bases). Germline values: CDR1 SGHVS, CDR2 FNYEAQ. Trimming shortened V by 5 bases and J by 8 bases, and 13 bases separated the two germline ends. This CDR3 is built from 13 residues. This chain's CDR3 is CASSRVYRDEQFF. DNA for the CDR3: TGTGCCAGCAGCCGAGTTTACAGGGATGAGCAGTTCTTC.